Sample share makes the clone carrying this T cell receptor (beta chain) large (0.1 to 1%). These data are taken from a study of T and B cells in COVID-19 patients. TRB was amplified from about 240-490 ng of blood genomic DNA. CDR3 size: 13 residues. Between the trimmed V and J ends, which lost 2 bases and 7 bases, there was a span of 8 bases. BIOMED2 TRB-A/B primer pools were used in multiplex TRB PCR. One entry per CDR3 protein results from TCRdb running MiXCR on the multiplex PCR reads. The sample records roughly 3,500 distinct CDR3 sequences, less than 25% being singletons. The specimen was blood. This clonotype originated in a human donor with active COVID-19. J is TRBJ1-4 and V is TRBV12-3 or TRBV12-4; D gene uncertain. The CDR3 is CASSLYRGEKLFF. CDR3 DNA: TGTGCCAGCAGTTTATACCGCGGTGAAAAACTGTTTTTT.